Below, one TCR beta chain is given with its context. The source of the sample is a study of blood T cell repertoires in COVID-19. The wider study: PBMCs, B-cell-depleted T cells, or T cells provided the cDNA or gDNA that made up the material.

Authors' processing steps: The authors estimated nucleated cell counts from reference gene primer amplification. The protocol was immunoSEQ multiplex PCR, while the TCRdb copy is restricted to in-frame clones and leaves out a portion. The V and J calls and the clone size are those of that table, but D and trimming were determined from the DNA. Among 240,000 or so clones listed, roughly 80% were seen once. The CDR3 extends over 14 amino acids. The ends were cut back, 6 bases at V and 5 bases at J, with 16 bases in the middle. Germline V gene lookup returns CDR1 SNHLY and CDR2 FYNNEI. The clonotype originates from a woman aged 55 to 70 with active or convalescent COVID-19. The chain is built from TRBV2 and TRBJ2-5; TRBD2 might be the D (6 bases). Sequencing was carried out using peripheral blood. Here the CDR3 reads CASSQGTPGETQYF. DNA for the CDR3: TGTGCCAGCAGCCAAGGGACTCCGGGGGAGACCCAGTACTTC.